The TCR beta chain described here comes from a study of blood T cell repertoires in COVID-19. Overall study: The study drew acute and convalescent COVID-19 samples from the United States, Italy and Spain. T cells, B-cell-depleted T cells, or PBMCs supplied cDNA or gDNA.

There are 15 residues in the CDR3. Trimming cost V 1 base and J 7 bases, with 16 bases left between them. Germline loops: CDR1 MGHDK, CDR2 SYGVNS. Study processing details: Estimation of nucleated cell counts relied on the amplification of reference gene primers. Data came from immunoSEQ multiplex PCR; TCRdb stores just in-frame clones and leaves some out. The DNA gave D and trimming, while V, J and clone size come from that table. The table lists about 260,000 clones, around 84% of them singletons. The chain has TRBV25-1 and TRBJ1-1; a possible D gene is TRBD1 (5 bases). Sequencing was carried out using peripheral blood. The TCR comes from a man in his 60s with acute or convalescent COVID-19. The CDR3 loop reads CASSELGTGTHEAFF. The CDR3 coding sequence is TGTGCCAGCAGTGAATTGGGAACAGGTACACATGAAGCTTTCTTT.